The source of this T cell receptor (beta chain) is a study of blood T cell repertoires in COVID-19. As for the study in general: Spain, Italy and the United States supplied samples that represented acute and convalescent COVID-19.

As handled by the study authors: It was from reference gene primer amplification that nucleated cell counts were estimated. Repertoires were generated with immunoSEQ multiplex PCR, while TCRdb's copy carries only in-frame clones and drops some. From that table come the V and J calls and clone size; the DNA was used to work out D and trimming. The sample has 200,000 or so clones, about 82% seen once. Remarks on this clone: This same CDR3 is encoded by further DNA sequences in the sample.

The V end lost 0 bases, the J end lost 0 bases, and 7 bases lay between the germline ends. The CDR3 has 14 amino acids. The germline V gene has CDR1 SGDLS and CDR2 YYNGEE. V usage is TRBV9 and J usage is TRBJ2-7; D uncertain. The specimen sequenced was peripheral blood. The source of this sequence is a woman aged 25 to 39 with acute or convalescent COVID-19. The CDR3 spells CASSVASSSYEQYF. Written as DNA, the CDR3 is TGTGCCAGCAGCGTAGCTTCGAGCTCCTACGAGCAGTACTTC.